A selection of T cell receptor beta chains follows, all from one sample in a study of T cell repertoires in cytomegalovirus infection. No cognate antigen is known for these TCRs. TCRdb re-derived calls from the reads in MiXCR, one entry per CDR3 protein. The sample has about 570,000 distinct CDR3 sequences, almost 40% seen once; the top ten hold around 48%. The sequencing used cultured PBMCs, collected from culture after CMV antigen stimulation. The receptors shown here come from a human donor in good health (CMV status not recorded). Some clones in this sample may be carry-over from other donors' samples. Each CDR3 is given with its conserved first and last residue. D genes are given only for firm matches. Clone size is given for some rows only: seen once, a few or many times, or a class if the clone is expanded.

V gene	clone size	D gene	J gene	CDR3 DNA	CDR3 protein
TRBV14	NA	NA	TRBJ1-4	TGTGCCAGCAGCCAAGATTATGGGCGAGGGACGGCAGAAAAACTGTTTTTT	CASSQDYGRGTAEKLFF
TRBV7-9	NA	TRBD1	TRBJ1-2	TGTGCCAGCAGCCCCGACAGGGCGAACGGCTACACCTTC	CASSPDRANGYTF
TRBV20-1	NA	NA	TRBJ2-1	TGCAGTGCTAGAGGGGGTTTGGGGAAACCCTACAATGAGCAGTTCTTC	CSARGGLGKPYNEQFF
TRBV7-6	few	NA	TRBJ2-7	TGTGCCAGCAGCTTAGAAGGACAGAGTATCTACGAGCAGTACTTC	CASSLEGQSIYEQYF
TRBV7-2	few	NA	TRBJ2-7	TGTGCCAGCAGCCCCAGCCTCCAGGAGGGATACGAGCAGTACTTC	CASSPSLQEGYEQYF
TRBV2	NA	NA	TRBJ1-5	TGTGCCAGCAGTGAAGCAGGCGGGTCCCAGCATTTT	CASSEAGGSQHF
TRBV12-3/TRBV12-4	few	NA	TRBJ2-3	TGTGCCAGCAGTTTAAAAGGGGTGAGGAGCACAGATACGCAGTATTTT	CASSLKGVRSTDTQYF
TRBV12-3/TRBV12-4	NA	TRBD1	TRBJ1-1	TGTGCCAGCAGTTTATTCGCGGGCCCTGGACAGGGAGAGCGAGAAGCTTTCTTT	CASSLFAGPGQGEREAFF
TRBV7-6	few	TRBD1	TRBJ2-7	TGTGCCAGCAGCTTAGGGTCAGGGGGCTCCTACGAGCAGTACTTC	CASSLGSGGSYEQYF
TRBV6-2/TRBV6-3	few	TRBD2	TRBJ2-1	TGTGCCAGCCTCAGTAGACTAGCGGGATCCGAGTCCTACAATGAGCAGTTCTTC	CASLSRLAGSESYNEQFF
TRBV6-6	NA	NA	TRBJ1-1	TGTGCCAGCAGTGAGGGGACGGATGAAGCTTTCTTT	CASSEGTDEAFF
TRBV6-2/TRBV6-3	NA	NA	TRBJ2-7	TGTGCCAGCAGTCGGAAAGGGCAAAGCTCCTACGAGCAGTACTTC	CASSRKGQSSYEQYF
TRBV19	NA	NA	TRBJ2-2	TGTGCCAGTAGTCCCGAGACTTCCGCTTACGTGGGGGAGCTGTTTTTT	CASSPETSAYVGELFF
TRBV5-4	NA	TRBD1	TRBJ2-7	TGTGCCAGCAGCTTCCAGGGGGCTCAGGACTACGAGCAGTACTTC	CASSFQGAQDYEQYF
TRBV5-4	NA	NA	TRBJ2-4	TGTGCCAGCAGCTTGGTTCCCGGGGTTAGAAACATTCAGTACTTC	CASSLVPGVRNIQYF
TRBV18	few	TRBD1	TRBJ1-6	TGTGCCAGCTCCGCGGACAGGGGGCAATCACCCCTCCACTTT	CASSADRGQSPLHF
TRBV7-9	NA	NA	TRBJ2-2	TGTGCCAGCAGCTTAGCAAGATTTACGGAGGGCACCGGGGAGCTGTTTTTT	CASSLARFTEGTGELFF
TRBV28	few	NA	TRBJ1-6	TGTGCCAGCAGGATCTACGGGGAGCCCCTCCACTTT	CASRIYGEPLHF
TRBV7-9	NA	NA	TRBJ2-5	TGTGCCAGCAGCGACACCGGGCATAGAGGGGGGACCCAGTACTTC	CASSDTGHRGGTQYF
TRBV7-2	NA	NA	TRBJ2-5	TGTGCCAGCAGCCCAGCCTCCCGAGTGGCCCAGTACTTC	CASSPASRVAQYF
TRBV7-9	NA	NA	TRBJ2-5	TGTGCCAGCAGCTTAGCGTTGGGAATACAAGAGACCCAGTACTTC	CASSLALGIQETQYF
TRBV7-2	NA	NA	TRBJ2-1	TGTGCCAGTATGCTGGGACTCGGGAATGAGCAGTTCTTC	CASMLGLGNEQFF
TRBV9	NA	NA	TRBJ1-2	TGTGCCAGCAGCGTAGCTCTGGGGGGCTATGGCTACACCTTC	CASSVALGGYGYTF
TRBV6-5	NA	NA	TRBJ1-2	TGTGCCAGCACCCGAGGGCAGTCCTATGGCTACACCTTC	CASTRGQSYGYTF
TRBV12-3/TRBV12-4	few	NA	TRBJ2-1	TGTGCCAGCAGCCTACAATATGGGGCGGGGGCCTCCTACAATGAGCAGTTCTTC	CASSLQYGAGASYNEQFF
TRBV7-2	NA	TRBD1	TRBJ2-2	TGTGCCAGCGGGGACAGGGCCACCGGGGAGCTGTTTTTT	CASGDRATGELFF
TRBV7-2	NA	NA	TRBJ2-1	TGTGCCAGCAGCCTGGGGTGGAGCTCCTACAATGAGCAGTTCTTC	CASSLGWSSYNEQFF
TRBV7-8	few	TRBD2	TRBJ2-3	TGTGCCAGCAGCTTAGAAGTCCTAGCGGGGCGCTATACGCAGTATTTT	CASSLEVLAGRYTQYF
TRBV7-2	many	TRBD2	TRBJ2-4	TGTGCCAGCAGCACGGGGACTAGCGGAGGGGCCAAAAACATTCAGTACTTC	CASSTGTSGGAKNIQYF
TRBV7-3	once	NA	TRBJ1-2	TGTGCCAGCAGCTTACCGCAAGTACTGAACTATGGCTACACCTTC	CASSLPQVLNYGYTF
TRBV12-3/TRBV12-4	NA	TRBD1	TRBJ2-3	TGTGCCAGCAGCGACAGGGAGTTGTCAGATACGCAGTATTTT	CASSDRELSDTQYF
TRBV6-2/TRBV6-3	NA	NA	TRBJ2-5	TGTGCCAGCAGTTACGTGGGTGAGGAGACCCAGTACTTC	CASSYVGEETQYF
TRBV2	few	NA	TRBJ1-5	TGTGCCAGCTTATTAGAGGACAGTGCCAATCAGCCCCAGCATTTT	CASLLEDSANQPQHF
TRBV19	NA	TRBD1	TRBJ1-5	TGTGCCAGTAGTATTGCTTATGACAGGGGCGGTCAGCCCCAGCATTTT	CASSIAYDRGGQPQHF
TRBV7-6	many	NA	TRBJ2-3	TGTGCCAGCAGCTTAGCCGAGGATACGCAGTATTTT	CASSLAEDTQYF
TRBV7-9	NA	NA	TRBJ1-5	TGTGCCAGCAGCTTAGATGGCAGAGATCAGCCCCAGCATTTT	CASSLDGRDQPQHF
TRBV24-1	NA	NA	TRBJ1-4	TGTGCCACCAGTGACAACAAGGCCCCTAATGAAAAACTGTTTTTT	CATSDNKAPNEKLFF
TRBV18	NA	NA	TRBJ1-4	TGTGCCAGCTCAGGGACAAAGGCTAATGAAAAACTGTTTTTT	CASSGTKANEKLFF
TRBV7-8	many	NA	TRBJ1-6	TGTGCCAGCAGCTTACTCCGGGACGGTTATTCACCCCTCCACTTT	CASSLLRDGYSPLHF
TRBV6-1	once	TRBD1	TRBJ1-5	TGTGCCAGCAGACTTACCGGGACAGCAAATCAGCCCCAGCATTTT	CASRLTGTANQPQHF
TRBV28	NA	TRBD2	TRBJ2-3	TGTGCCAGCAGTCAGAGACTAGCGGGGGGGGGTACGCAGTATTTT	CASSQRLAGGGTQYF
TRBV7-6	few	TRBD1	TRBJ1-1	TGTGCCAGCAGCTCCCAGCCCGGGACAGGTGAAGCTTTCTTT	CASSSQPGTGEAFF
TRBV7-9	NA	TRBD2	TRBJ2-1	TGTGCCAGCAGCCTATGGACTAGCGGGAGGGATGAGCAGTTCTTC	CASSLWTSGRDEQFF
TRBV4-1	few	TRBD1	TRBJ1-1	TGCGCCAGCAGCCCAACAGGGGGAACTCACATGAACACTGAAGCTTTCTTT	CASSPTGGTHMNTEAFF
TRBV5-4	few	TRBD2	TRBJ2-1	TGTGCCAGCATCGGGCTAGCGGGAGCCGGTGAGCAGTTCTTC	CASIGLAGAGEQFF
TRBV12-3/TRBV12-4	NA	TRBD2	TRBJ2-5	TGTGCCAGCACAACTAGCGGGAGGAAGGGGCGGGAGACCCAGTACTTC	CASTTSGRKGRETQYF
TRBV7-4	NA	NA	TRBJ1-2	TGTGCCAGCAGCTTAAGGCAATCGGCCGTCGGGTTTTATGGCTACACCTTC	CASSLRQSAVGFYGYTF
TRBV6-1	NA	TRBD1	TRBJ1-1	TGTGCCAGCAGATTCCGACAGGGAGGGACTGAAGCTTTCTTT	CASRFRQGGTEAFF